This T cell receptor (beta chain) comes out of a study of blood T cell repertoires in COVID-19 (dated by TCRdb to about 2020). Study-wide context: Samples from collaborators originated in the United States, Italy and Spain and spanned both the acute and convalescent phases of COVID-19. The material from the prospective study consisted of cDNA or gDNA derived from T cells, B-cell-depleted T cells, or PBMCs. The samples were drawn from two sources: the first 160 participants of the ongoing ImmuneRACE study, and fewer than 1,500 subjects contributed by 6 global collaborators. Deeply sampled blood TCRbeta repertoires from subjects exposed to, actively infected with, or recovered from COVID-19 were included in the dataset. The repertoires were made available in a free public database intended to serve as a resource for research on the immune response to SARS-CoV-2. Where available, HLA class I and class II types were taken from metadata supplied by the sample provider and were not determined by assay-based typing. A de-identified subject ID, COVID-19 status, age in years and sex were almost always included in the sample metadata.

TCRbeta CDR3 regions were amplified from genomic DNA by means of the immunoSEQ Assay, a bias-controlled multiplex PCR. For the original study's pipeline: The number of nucleated cells in each sample was estimated by amplification of reference gene primers within the assay. To quantify the absolute abundance of each unique TCRbeta CDR3 rearrangement, sequence reads were collapsed and filtered. For each sample, productive Simpson clonality was calculated as the square root of Simpson's diversity index across productive rearrangements. This immuneACCESS table, as held by TCRdb, lists in-frame sequences with V and J called but not all clones. Of the missing ones, under half trace to an unresolved V gene in checked studies; the others have no known cause. V and J calls and clone size are those listed in that table; D and trimming were worked out from the DNA. The sample table lists fewer than 95,000 clones, roughly 88% of them with a count of one. The leading ten clones occupy around 0.44% of the sample.

Note on this clone: Its antigen is not yet known. Per-nucleotide qualities are absent, and no much larger clonotype sits a single base away.

Findings and caveats that apply to the study as a whole: The amount of clinical and demographic metadata varied by source and participant and was provided uncurated.

CDR1 and CDR2 were assigned from the germline V gene (reference sequence) as LNHDA and SQIVND. The junction carries 14 bases between V and J, which are trimmed by 2 bases and 4 bases respectively. Measured from the cysteine to the phenylalanine, the CDR3 is 15 residues long. The CDR3 DNA has 45 bases and is translated from base 1. The collaborating institutions used their own protocols to collect whole blood in K2EDTA tubes. For TCRbeta analysis, collaborator samples were shipped as frozen whole blood, as isolated PBMCs, or as DNA extracted from either sample type. Sequenced: peripheral blood. The receptor comes from a man aged 60-69 years with acute or convalescent COVID-19. The chain uses TRBV19 and TRBJ2-5, with TRBD2 tentatively as D gene (8 bases match). The DNA sequence is TGTGCCAGTAGTATATCTCGGGAGGGGGCAGAGACCCAGTACTTC. It is translated as CASSISREGAETQYF.